This entry concerns a single T cell receptor (beta chain). Its antigen is not identified. Every patient relapsed after autologous stem cell transplantation, and brentuximab vedotin exposure varied. The data were taken from a study of PD-1 blockade in classical Hodgkin lymphoma. Study-level findings and limits: It was reported that newly diagnosed patients had less baseline TCR diversity than healthy donors. CD4+ TCR diversity, unlike CD8+, climbed significantly by C4D1.

The V gene lost 0 bases and the J gene lost 0 bases, with 7 bases spanning the gap. CDR3 size: 15 residues. Per germline, CDR1 SGHKS and CDR2 YYEKEE (reference sequence). TCRdb keeps only in-frame clones here, not all; method: immunoSEQ multiplex PCR. Of 100,000 to 130,000 clones in the sample, 89% were seen once. The origin of this receptor is a human donor with classical Hodgkin lymphoma. The source material was peripheral blood mononuclear cells (PBMCs), sampled before the second cycle of nivolumab. V usage is TRBV5-5 and J usage is TRBJ1-5; D is undetermined. Written as DNA, the CDR3 is TGTGCCAGCAGCTTGGTTGGGTATAGCAATCAGCCCCAGCATTTT. This sequence encodes CASSLVGYSNQPQHF.